This T cell receptor beta chain was sequenced for a study of blood T cells in healthy people across ages. Regarding the study as a whole: Diversity estimated from one million T cells was considered an underestimate.

They isolated at least 6 million PBMCs from each sample. The extraction recovered at least 5.5 micrograms of total RNA per sample. Then a second PCR, running roughly 6 to 11 cycles, was carried out with a sample-barcoded 5' primer and a J-beta primer mix. Each cDNA molecule, via a template-switch adaptor with 12 random nucleotides, was tagged. From the 5' RACE reads, TCRdb called clonotypes with MiXCR, one entry per CDR3 protein. Among some 900,000 distinct CDR3 sequences listed, 45% to 50% were seen once. This clonotype has a handful of counts. Its antigen remains unidentified. V shed 3 bases and J shed 7 bases, with 12 bases lying between them. The CDR3 length is 14 residues. Germline V gene lookup returns CDR1 MGHDK and CDR2 SYGVNS.

The source of this sequence is a man aged 30 to 45 in good health. Sequenced: blood. This chain joins TRBV25-1 and TRBJ1-4; no reliable D call. The CDR3 region is CASSDGGRREKLFF. The DNA for the CDR3 is TGTGCCAGCAGTGACGGAGGGCGACGTGAAAAACTGTTTTTT.